This TCR beta chain was identified in a study of blood T cells in healthy people across ages. Study-wide results and limits: Higher diversity, along with more naive CD4+ cells, distinguished long-lived donors from aged donors. Possibly confounding the expanded clonotype changes was the fact that donor CMV status was unknown. TCR beta diversity per million T cells fell roughly linearly with age.

The CDR3 spans 16 residues. The junction had 4 bases not matched to a gene; V was cut back by 0 bases and J by 2 bases. Germline lookup yields CDR1 ENHRY and CDR2 SYGVKD. This clonotype was counted a few times. As yet, its antigen is unknown. Then a second PCR, running about 7 to 11 cycles, was carried out with a sample-barcoded 5' primer and a J-beta primer mix. Each TCR beta cDNA got a 12-nucleotide random molecular identifier. TCRdb re-analysed the 5' RACE reads in MiXCR, keeping a single row per CDR3 protein. The table shows approximately 1,100,000 distinct CDR3 sequences, with around 45% occurring only once.

The material sequenced was blood. V gene TRBV10-3 combines with J gene TRBJ2-3; TRBD2 agrees at 8 bases. The clonotype was recovered from a woman aged 55 to 70 in good health. The CDR3 nucleotides are TGTGCCATCAGTGAGTCCGGGGGGGACCCCACAGATACGCAGTATTTT. This translates into CAISESGGDPTDTQYF.